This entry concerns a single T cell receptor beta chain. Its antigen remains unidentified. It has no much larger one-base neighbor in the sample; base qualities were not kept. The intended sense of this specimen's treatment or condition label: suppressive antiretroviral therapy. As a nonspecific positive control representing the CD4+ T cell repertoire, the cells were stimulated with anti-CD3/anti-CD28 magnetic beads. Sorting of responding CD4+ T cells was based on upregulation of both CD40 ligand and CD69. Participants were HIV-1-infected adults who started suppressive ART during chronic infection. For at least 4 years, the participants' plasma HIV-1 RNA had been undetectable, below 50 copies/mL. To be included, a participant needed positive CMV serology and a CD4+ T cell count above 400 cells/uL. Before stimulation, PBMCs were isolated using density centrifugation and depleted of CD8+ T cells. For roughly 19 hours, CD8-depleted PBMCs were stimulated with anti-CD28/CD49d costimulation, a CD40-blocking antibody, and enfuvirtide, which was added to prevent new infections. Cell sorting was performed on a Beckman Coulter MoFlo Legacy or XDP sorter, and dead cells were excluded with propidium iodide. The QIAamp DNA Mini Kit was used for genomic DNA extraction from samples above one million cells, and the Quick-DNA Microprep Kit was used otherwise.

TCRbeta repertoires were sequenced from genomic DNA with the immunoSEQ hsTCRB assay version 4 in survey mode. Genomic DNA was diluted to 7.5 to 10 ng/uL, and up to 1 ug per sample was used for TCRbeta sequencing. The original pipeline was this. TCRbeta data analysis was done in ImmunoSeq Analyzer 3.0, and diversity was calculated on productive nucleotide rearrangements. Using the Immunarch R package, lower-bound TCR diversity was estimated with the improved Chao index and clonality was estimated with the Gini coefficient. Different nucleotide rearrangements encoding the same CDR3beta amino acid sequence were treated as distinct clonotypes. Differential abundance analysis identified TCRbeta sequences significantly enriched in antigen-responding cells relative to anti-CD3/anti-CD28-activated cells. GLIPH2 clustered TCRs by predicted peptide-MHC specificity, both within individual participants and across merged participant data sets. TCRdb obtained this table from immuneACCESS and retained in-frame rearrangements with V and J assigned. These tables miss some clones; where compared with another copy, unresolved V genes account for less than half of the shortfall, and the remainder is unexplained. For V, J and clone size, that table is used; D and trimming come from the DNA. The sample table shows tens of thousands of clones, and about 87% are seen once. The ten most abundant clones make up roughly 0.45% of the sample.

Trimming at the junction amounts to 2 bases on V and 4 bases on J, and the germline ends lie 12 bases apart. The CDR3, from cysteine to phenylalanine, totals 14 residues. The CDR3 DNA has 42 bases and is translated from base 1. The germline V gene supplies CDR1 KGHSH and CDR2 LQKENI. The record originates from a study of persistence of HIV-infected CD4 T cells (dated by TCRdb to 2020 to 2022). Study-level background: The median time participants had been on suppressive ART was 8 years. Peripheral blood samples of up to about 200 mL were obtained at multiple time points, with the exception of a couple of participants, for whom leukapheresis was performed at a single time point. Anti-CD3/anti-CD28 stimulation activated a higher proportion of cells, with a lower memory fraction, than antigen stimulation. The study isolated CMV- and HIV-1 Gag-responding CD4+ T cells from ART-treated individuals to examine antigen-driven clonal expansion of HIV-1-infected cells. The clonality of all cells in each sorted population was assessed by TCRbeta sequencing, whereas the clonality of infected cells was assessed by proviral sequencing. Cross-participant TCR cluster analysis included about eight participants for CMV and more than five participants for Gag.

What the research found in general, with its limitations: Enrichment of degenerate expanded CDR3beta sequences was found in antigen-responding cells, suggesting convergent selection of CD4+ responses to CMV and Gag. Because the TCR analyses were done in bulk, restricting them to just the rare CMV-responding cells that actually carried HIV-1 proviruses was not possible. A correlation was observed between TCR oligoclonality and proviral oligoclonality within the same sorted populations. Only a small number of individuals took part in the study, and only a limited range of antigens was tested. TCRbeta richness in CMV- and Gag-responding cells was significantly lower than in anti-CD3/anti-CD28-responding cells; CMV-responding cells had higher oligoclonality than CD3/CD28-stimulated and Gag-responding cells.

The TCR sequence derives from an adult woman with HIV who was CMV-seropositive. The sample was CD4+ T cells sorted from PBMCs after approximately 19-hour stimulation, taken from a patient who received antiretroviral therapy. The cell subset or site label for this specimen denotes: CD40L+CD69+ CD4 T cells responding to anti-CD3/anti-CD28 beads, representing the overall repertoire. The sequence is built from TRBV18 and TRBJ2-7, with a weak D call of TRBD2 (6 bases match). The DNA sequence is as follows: TGTGCCAGCTCACCATCCGGAGGGGAGTACGAGCAGTACTTC. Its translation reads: CASSPSGGEYEQYF.